Reported below is one TCR beta chain. Its antigen remains undetermined. Base qualities were left out, and no much larger clone turns up one base away. Using the deep immunoSEQ assay, multiplex PCR amplified TCR CDR3 regions from genomic DNA. Extracted genomic DNA from each cell subset was distributed evenly across all wells of several immunoSEQ 96-well plates, and each plate was treated as a replicate. For unsorted PBMC, roughly 270 ng genomic DNA, equal to approximately 30,000 T cell genomes, was loaded into each replicate PCR. Genomic DNA from unsorted PBMC was sequenced over ten immunoSEQ deep assay plates. Purified libraries were measured with a Qubit 3.0 fluorometer, size-checked on a Bioanalyzer 2100, and measured again with the KAPA Library Quantification kit. Every immunoSEQ 96-well plate was sequenced on a separate single-read 150-cycle Illumina NextSeq 550 flow cell. The paper's processing steps were these. Because only junctional sequences without quality scores were contained in the immunoSEQ output, filtering matching that applied to full-length reads could not be performed. To assign V/J genes and CDR3, sequences were annotated using PyIR, a Python wrapper for IgBLAST v1.9, with IMGT germline references. Reads with weak V/J assignments (E-value above 1e-6), missing CDR3, stop codons, out-of-frame junctions, or ambiguous translated residues were removed. V3J clonotypes were defined as sequences sharing an identical inferred V gene, J gene, and CDR3 amino acid sequence. Percentage overlap between repertoires was calculated by dividing the number of shared unique clonotypes by the size of the smaller repertoire. Richness of each repertoire was evaluated using RTK rarefaction, the Chao1 estimator, and Recon v2.1 estimates of unobserved clonotypes. TCRdb re-hosts the immuneACCESS table, in-frame sequences only. Its copies lack some clones; in the studies checked, an unresolved V gene accounts for under half of them, and the cause for the rest is not known. V and J calls and clone size are given by that table; D and trimming were obtained from the DNA. Counted in this sample were around 530,000 clones; roughly four fifths of them appeared once. The ten top clones hold about 11% of the sample.

This specimen belongs to a study of shared clonotypes between healthy human individuals (TCRdb year 2020). Background for the entire study: A few men and a couple of women, aged 18 to 49 years, made up the cohort. Libraries were prepared and TCR repertoires were sequenced by different laboratories using diverse techniques, in order to increase sequencing depth and limit assay-specific biases. To estimate repertoire size and how much clonotypes are shared between individuals, the study performed deep sequencing of blood TCR repertoires from about 5 healthy adults. Per donor, leukapheresis produced somewhere between about 0.85 and 9.5 billion PBMCs. Overall study results and their limits: Sampling was restricted to blood, and TCR repertoires in tissue are likely to differ from TCR repertoires in blood. The genetic and exposure-history diversity represented was limited by the small number of donors. Based on pairwise subsampling, the degree of clonotype sharing among donors was expected to be affected by sequencing depth.

The donors were healthy, HIV-negative adults who had no recently reported acute infections or vaccinations. Every donor was a Caucasian adult residing in Nashville, Tennessee, USA. For unsorted samples, about 87 million PBMCs were counted, and genomic DNA was extracted using the QIAamp DNA Blood Mini kit. Blood was collected by leukapheresis, and PBMCs were isolated by Ficoll-Histopaque density gradient centrifugation and then cryopreserved in liquid nitrogen vapor phase. Taken from the germline V gene, the CDR1 and CDR2 loops are LGHNA and YSLEER. The CDR3 holds 15 amino acids from the cysteine to the phenylalanine. Just the 45-base CDR3 DNA is kept, in frame starting at base 1. V and J are trimmed by 7 bases and 0 bases, and the gene matches miss 6 bases of the junction.

The TCR originated in a woman between 40 and 55 years old in good health. Some clones in this sample may be carry-over from other donors' samples. Sequencing was carried out using PBMCs. The chain uses TRBV4-3 and TRBJ2-3; 8 central bases correspond to TRBD2. CDR3 loop: CASKRTSLSTDTQYF. The DNA is TGCGCCAGCAAAAGGACTAGCCTTAGCACAGATACGCAGTATTTT.